The clone carrying this T cell receptor (beta chain) was seen more than once but under ten times. Data came from immunoSEQ multiplex PCR; TCRdb stores just in-frame clones and leaves some out. The repertoire holds around 28,000 clones, with approximately 86% as singletons. This entry comes from a study of OX40 agonist ivuxolimab in advanced cancers. Overall study context: Dose-escalation patients' cancers were hepatocellular carcinoma, melanoma, renal cell or head and neck cancer.

With 1 base removed from V and 4 bases from J, the gap between germline ends came to 10 bases. The CDR3 runs 15 residues. CDR1 is LGHNA and CDR2 is YNFKEQ in the germline V gene. Source: CD4+ or CD8+ T cells sorted from blood, taken in a trial of the OX40 agonist ivuxolimab. This TCR came from an adult with an advanced solid tumor such as melanoma, head and neck, liver or kidney cancer. The chain recombines TRBV4-2 with TRBJ1-4; weak D call: TRBD1 (5 bases). This chain's CDR3 is CASSQGPGYNEKLFF. The CDR3 bases are TGTGCCAGCAGCCAAGGCCCAGGGTATAATGAAAAACTGTTTTTT.